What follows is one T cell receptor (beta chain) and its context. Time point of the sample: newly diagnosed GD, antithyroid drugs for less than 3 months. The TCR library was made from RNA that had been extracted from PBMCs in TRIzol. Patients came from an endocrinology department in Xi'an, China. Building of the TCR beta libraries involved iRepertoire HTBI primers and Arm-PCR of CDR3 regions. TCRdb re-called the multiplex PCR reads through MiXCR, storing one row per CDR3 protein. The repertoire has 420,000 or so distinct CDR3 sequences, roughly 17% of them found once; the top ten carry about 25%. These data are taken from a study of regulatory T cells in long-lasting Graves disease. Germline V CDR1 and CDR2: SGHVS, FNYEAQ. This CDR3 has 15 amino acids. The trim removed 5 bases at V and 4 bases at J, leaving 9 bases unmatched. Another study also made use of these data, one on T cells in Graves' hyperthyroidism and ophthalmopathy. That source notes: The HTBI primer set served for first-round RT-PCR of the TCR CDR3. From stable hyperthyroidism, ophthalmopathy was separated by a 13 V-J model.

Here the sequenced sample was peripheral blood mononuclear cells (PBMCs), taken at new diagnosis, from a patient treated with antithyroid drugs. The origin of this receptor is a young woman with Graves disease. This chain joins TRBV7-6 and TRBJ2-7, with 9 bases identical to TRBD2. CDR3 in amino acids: CASSSPTSGLYEQYF. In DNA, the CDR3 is TGTGCCAGCAGCAGTCCGACTAGCGGTTTATACGAGCAGTACTTC.